The rows below give T cell receptor beta chains drawn from one sample of a study of blood T cell repertoires in COVID-19. The protocol was immunoSEQ multiplex PCR, while the TCRdb copy is restricted to in-frame clones and leaves out a portion. The profile shows over 150,000 clones, approximately 84% of them singletons. The specimen was peripheral blood. The receptors were sampled from a human donor in a cohort sampled during active COVID-19. CDR3s include the opening cysteine and the closing phenylalanine or tryptophan. Fields, in order: CDR3 protein, CDR3 DNA, J gene, clone size, V gene, D gene. The D gene is left open where the match is weak. Only part of the rows carry a size: once, few, many, or a class if the clone is expanded.

CDR3aa: CASSDRDSHPSTDTQYF
CDR3nt: TGTGCCAGCAGTGACCGGGACTCACACCCTAGCACAGATACGCAGTATTTT
j_gene: TRBJ2-3
abundance: NA
v_gene: TRBV6-1
d_gene: NA

CDR3aa: CASSQPGQGLRTNEKLFF
CDR3nt: TGCGCCAGCAGCCAACCGGGACAGGGACTTAGGACTAATGAAAAACTGTTTTTT
j_gene: TRBJ1-4
abundance: NA
v_gene: TRBV4-1
d_gene: TRBD1

CDR3aa: CASSLSGTVRETQYF
CDR3nt: TGCGCCAGCAGCTTGTCCGGGACAGTCCGAGAGACCCAGTACTTC
j_gene: TRBJ2-5
abundance: NA
v_gene: TRBV5-1
d_gene: TRBD1

CDR3aa: CASSYGTAEAFF
CDR3nt: TGTGCCAGCAGTTACGGGACAGCGGAAGCTTTCTTT
j_gene: TRBJ1-1
abundance: NA
v_gene: TRBV6-6
d_gene: TRBD1

CDR3aa: CASSMFGRNALYGYTF
CDR3nt: TGTGCCAGTAGTATGTTTGGGCGAAACGCGCTCTATGGCTACACCTTC
j_gene: TRBJ1-2
abundance: NA
v_gene: TRBV19
d_gene: NA

CDR3aa: CASSSTGAYEQYF
CDR3nt: TGTGCCAGCAGCAGTACAGGGGCCTACGAGCAGTACTTC
j_gene: TRBJ2-7
abundance: NA
v_gene: TRBV5-8
d_gene: TRBD1

CDR3aa: CSVEERGQDYGYTF
CDR3nt: TGCAGCGTCGAAGAAAGGGGGCAGGACTATGGCTACACCTTC
j_gene: TRBJ1-2
abundance: NA
v_gene: TRBV29-1
d_gene: TRBD1

CDR3aa: CASSAWTSLGSNEKLFF
CDR3nt: TGTGCCAGCTCTGCCTGGACGAGCCTCGGGAGTAATGAAAAACTGTTTTTT
j_gene: TRBJ1-4
abundance: NA
v_gene: TRBV2
d_gene: NA

CDR3aa: CASSLALRGINYGYTF
CDR3nt: TGCGCCAGCAGCTTGGCCTTACGGGGGATTAACTATGGCTACACCTTC
j_gene: TRBJ1-2
abundance: NA
v_gene: TRBV5-1
d_gene: NA

CDR3aa: CASTYREGYTEAFF
CDR3nt: TGTGCCAGCACCTACAGGGAGGGGTACACTGAAGCTTTCTTT
j_gene: TRBJ1-1
abundance: NA
v_gene: TRBV6-5
d_gene: NA

CDR3aa: CASSLEGLQGTGNTIYF
CDR3nt: TGCGCCAGCAGCTTGGAGGGTCTACAGGGGACTGGAAACACCATATATTTT
j_gene: TRBJ1-3
abundance: NA
v_gene: TRBV5-1
d_gene: TRBD1

CDR3aa: CASSLTGTRGETQYF
CDR3nt: TGTGCCAGCAGCCTAACCGGGACGAGGGGGGAGACCCAGTACTTC
j_gene: TRBJ2-5
abundance: NA
v_gene: TRBV9
d_gene: NA

CDR3aa: CASSLRQVVGTDTQYF
CDR3nt: TGTGCCAGCAGTTTACGGCAGGTAGTTGGCACAGATACGCAGTATTTT
j_gene: TRBJ2-3
abundance: NA
v_gene: TRBV27
d_gene: NA

CDR3aa: CASSLRETQYF
CDR3nt: TGTGCCAGCAGCCTGAGGGAGACCCAGTACTTC
j_gene: TRBJ2-5
abundance: NA
v_gene: TRBV14
d_gene: NA

CDR3aa: CASSLTGQGDPSYNEQFF
CDR3nt: TGTGCCAGCAGCTTAACGGGGCAGGGGGATCCCTCCTACAATGAGCAGTTCTTC
j_gene: TRBJ2-1
abundance: once
v_gene: TRBV7-3
d_gene: TRBD1

CDR3aa: CASSPRGPEASNQPQHF
CDR3nt: TGTGCCAGCTCACCACGCGGGCCAGAGGCGAGCAATCAGCCCCAGCATTTT
j_gene: TRBJ1-5
abundance: NA
v_gene: TRBV18
d_gene: NA

CDR3aa: CASSALTGQTNTGELFF
CDR3nt: TGTGCCAGCAGCGCGCTAACGGGACAAACTAACACCGGGGAGCTGTTTTTT
j_gene: TRBJ2-2
abundance: NA
v_gene: TRBV9
d_gene: NA

CDR3aa: CASSYRDRGSSYEQYF
CDR3nt: TGCGCCAGCAGCTACCGGGACAGGGGTAGCTCCTACGAGCAGTACTTC
j_gene: TRBJ2-7
abundance: NA
v_gene: TRBV5-1
d_gene: TRBD1

CDR3aa: CASSFPTPTSGGAREQFF
CDR3nt: TGCGCCAGCAGCTTTCCGACCCCAACTAGCGGGGGGGCGAGAGAGCAGTTCTTC
j_gene: TRBJ2-1
abundance: once
v_gene: TRBV5-1
d_gene: TRBD2

CDR3aa: CASSSGTGDAF
CDR3nt: TGTGCCAGCAGTTCTGGGACAGGGGACGCCTTC
j_gene: TRBJ1-2
abundance: NA
v_gene: TRBV2
d_gene: TRBD1

CDR3aa: CASSYDSASYEQYF
CDR3nt: TGTGCCAGCAGTTATGACAGCGCAAGCTACGAGCAGTACTTC
j_gene: TRBJ2-7
abundance: NA
v_gene: TRBV6-5
d_gene: NA

CDR3aa: CAWSVLDSGAGGYTF
CDR3nt: TGTGCCTGGAGTGTGCTCGACAGCGGGGCGGGAGGCTACACCTTC
j_gene: TRBJ1-2
abundance: NA
v_gene: TRBV30
d_gene: NA

CDR3aa: CASSRTSYNEQFF
CDR3nt: TGTGCCAGCAGCCGGACTAGCTACAATGAGCAGTTCTTC
j_gene: TRBJ2-1
abundance: NA
v_gene: TRBV7-9
d_gene: TRBD2

CDR3aa: CSVDGGSRYNEQFF
CDR3nt: TGCAGCGTTGACGGCGGGAGTCGATACAATGAGCAGTTCTTC
j_gene: TRBJ2-1
abundance: NA
v_gene: TRBV29-1
d_gene: TRBD2

CDR3aa: CASSHIFGQLYEQYF
CDR3nt: TGTGCCAGCAGCCACATTTTCGGACAGTTGTACGAGCAGTACTTC
j_gene: TRBJ2-7
abundance: NA
v_gene: TRBV7-9
d_gene: NA

CDR3aa: CATSESAGETQYF
CDR3nt: TGTGCCACCAGTGAGAGTGCAGGGGAGACCCAGTACTTC
j_gene: TRBJ2-5
abundance: NA
v_gene: TRBV24-1
d_gene: NA

CDR3aa: CASSEAAGRTYEQYF
CDR3nt: TGTGCCAGCAGTGAAGCGGCGGGGCGGACCTACGAGCAGTACTTC
j_gene: TRBJ2-7
abundance: NA
v_gene: TRBV6-1
d_gene: NA

CDR3aa: CASSPAWGRASRTDTQYF
CDR3nt: TGCGCCAGCAGCCCAGCTTGGGGCCGAGCGTCCCGCACAGATACGCAGTATTTT
j_gene: TRBJ2-3
abundance: NA
v_gene: TRBV5-1
d_gene: NA

CDR3aa: CASSYSTELAGASSYEQYF
CDR3nt: TGTGCCAGCAGTTACTCGACCGAGCTAGCGGGGGCAAGCTCCTACGAGCAGTACTTC
j_gene: TRBJ2-7
abundance: NA
v_gene: TRBV6-2/TRBV6-3
d_gene: TRBD2

CDR3aa: CASSMRTGPYSNQPQHF
CDR3nt: TGTGCCAGCAGCATGCGGACAGGTCCCTATAGCAATCAGCCCCAGCATTTT
j_gene: TRBJ1-5
abundance: NA
v_gene: TRBV4-2
d_gene: TRBD1

CDR3aa: CASSLESGGTNTGELFF
CDR3nt: TGCGCCAGCAGCTTGGAAAGCGGGGGGACGAACACCGGGGAGCTGTTTTTT
j_gene: TRBJ2-2
abundance: NA
v_gene: TRBV5-1
d_gene: TRBD2

CDR3aa: CASSLELGVRNEQFF
CDR3nt: TGTGCCAGCAGCTTGGAACTCGGGGTTCGCAATGAGCAGTTCTTC
j_gene: TRBJ2-1
abundance: NA
v_gene: TRBV5-4
d_gene: NA

CDR3aa: CASSFQQGFTGELFF
CDR3nt: TGTGCCAGCAGCTTCCAACAGGGGTTCACCGGGGAGCTGTTTTTT
j_gene: TRBJ2-2
abundance: NA
v_gene: TRBV7-9
d_gene: TRBD1

CDR3aa: CASTLGHLYNSPLHF
CDR3nt: TGTGCCAGCACTTTGGGACACTTATATAATTCACCCCTCCACTTT
j_gene: TRBJ1-6
abundance: NA
v_gene: TRBV2
d_gene: NA

CDR3aa: CASSYEGDSNQPQHF
CDR3nt: TGCGCCAGCAGCTACGAGGGGGATAGCAATCAGCCCCAGCATTTT
j_gene: TRBJ1-5
abundance: NA
v_gene: TRBV4-1
d_gene: NA